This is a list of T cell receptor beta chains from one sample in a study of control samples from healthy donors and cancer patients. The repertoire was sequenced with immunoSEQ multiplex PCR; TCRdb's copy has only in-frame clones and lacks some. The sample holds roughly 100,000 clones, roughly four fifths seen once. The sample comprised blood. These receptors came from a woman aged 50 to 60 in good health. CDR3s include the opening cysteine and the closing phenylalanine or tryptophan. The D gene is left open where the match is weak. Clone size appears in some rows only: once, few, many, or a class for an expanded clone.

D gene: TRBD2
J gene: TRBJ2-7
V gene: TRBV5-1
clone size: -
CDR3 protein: CASGLAGPYEQYF
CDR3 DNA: TGCGCCAGCGGACTAGCGGGGCCCTACGAGCAGTACTTC

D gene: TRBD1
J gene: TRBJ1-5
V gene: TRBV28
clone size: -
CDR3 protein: CASITGTGVHQPQHF
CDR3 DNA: TGTGCTAGCATAACCGGGACAGGGGTACATCAGCCCCAGCATTTT

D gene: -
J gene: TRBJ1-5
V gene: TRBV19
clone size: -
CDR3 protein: CASGSLGNQPQHF
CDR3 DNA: TGTGCCAGCGGGAGTCTTGGGAATCAGCCCCAGCATTTT

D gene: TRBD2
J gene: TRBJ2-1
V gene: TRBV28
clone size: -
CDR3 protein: CASSFPLRLAGGYNEQFF
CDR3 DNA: TGTGCCAGCAGTTTCCCTCTTAGACTAGCGGGGGGTTACAATGAGCAGTTCTTC

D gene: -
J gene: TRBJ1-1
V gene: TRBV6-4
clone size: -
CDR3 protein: CASSHREDTEAFF
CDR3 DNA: TGTGCCAGCAGCCACAGGGAAGACACTGAAGCTTTCTTT

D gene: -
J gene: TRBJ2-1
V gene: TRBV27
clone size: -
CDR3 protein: CASGNLFDEQFF
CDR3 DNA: TGTGCCAGCGGGAACCTTTTTGATGAGCAGTTCTTC

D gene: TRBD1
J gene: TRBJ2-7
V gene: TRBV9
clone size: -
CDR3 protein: CASSGTGMNYEQYF
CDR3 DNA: TGTGCCAGCAGCGGGACAGGGATGAACTACGAGCAGTACTTC

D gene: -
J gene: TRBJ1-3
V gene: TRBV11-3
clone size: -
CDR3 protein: CASSPPGRAIYF
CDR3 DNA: TGTGCCAGCAGCCCCCCCGGACGGGCCATATATTTT

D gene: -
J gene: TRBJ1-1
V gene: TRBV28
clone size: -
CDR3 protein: CASSLVPLNTEAFF
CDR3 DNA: TGTGCCAGCAGCTTGGTTCCGTTGAACACTGAAGCTTTCTTT

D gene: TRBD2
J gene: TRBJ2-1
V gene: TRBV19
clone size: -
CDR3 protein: CASSISSSGVNEQFF
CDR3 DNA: TGTGCCAGTAGTATATCTTCTAGCGGGGTCAATGAGCAGTTCTTC

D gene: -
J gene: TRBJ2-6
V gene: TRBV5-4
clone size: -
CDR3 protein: CASSLPRSGANVLTF
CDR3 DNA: TGTGCCAGCAGCCTCCCGCGCTCTGGGGCCAACGTCCTGACTTTC

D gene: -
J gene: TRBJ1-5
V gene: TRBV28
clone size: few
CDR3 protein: CASSLTSGRNQPQHF
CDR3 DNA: TGTGCCAGCAGTTTAACGTCTGGGCGCAATCAGCCCCAGCATTTT

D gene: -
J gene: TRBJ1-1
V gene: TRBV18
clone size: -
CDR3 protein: CASSPQMNTEAFF
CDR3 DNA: TGTGCCAGCTCACCCCAGATGAACACTGAAGCTTTCTTT

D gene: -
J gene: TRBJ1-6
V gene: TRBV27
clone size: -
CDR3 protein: CASSLSGTGSYNSPLHF
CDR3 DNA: TGTGCCAGCAGTTTATCGGGAACGGGAAGTTATAATTCACCCCTCCACTTT

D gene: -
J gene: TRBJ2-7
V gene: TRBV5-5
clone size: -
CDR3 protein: CASNLPHRDEQYF
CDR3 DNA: TGTGCCAGCAACTTGCCCCACAGGGACGAGCAGTACTTC

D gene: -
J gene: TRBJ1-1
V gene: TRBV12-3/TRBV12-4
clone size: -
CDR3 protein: CASSTVLGGRAFF
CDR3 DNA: TGTGCCAGCAGCACCGTCTTAGGGGGGCGGGCTTTCTTT

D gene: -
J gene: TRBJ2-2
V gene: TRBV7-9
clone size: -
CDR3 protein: CASSLSGTGELFF
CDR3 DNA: TGTGCCAGCAGCTTATCTGGCACCGGGGAGCTGTTTTTT

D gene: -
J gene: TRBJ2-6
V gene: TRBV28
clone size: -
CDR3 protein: CATSAPGGANVLTF
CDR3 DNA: TGTGCCACCTCGGCCCCGGGAGGGGCCAACGTCCTGACTTTC

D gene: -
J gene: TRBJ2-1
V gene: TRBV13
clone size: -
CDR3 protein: CASRLATGWANEQFF
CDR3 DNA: TGTGCCAGCAGATTAGCAACAGGGTGGGCCAATGAGCAGTTCTTC

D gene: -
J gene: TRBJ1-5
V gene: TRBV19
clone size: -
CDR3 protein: CASSRDGQGNQPQHF
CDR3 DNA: TGTGCCAGTAGTAGGGACGGTCAGGGGAATCAGCCCCAGCATTTT

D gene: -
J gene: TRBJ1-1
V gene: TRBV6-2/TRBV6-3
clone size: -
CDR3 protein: CASSPGRTEAFF
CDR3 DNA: TGTGCCAGCAGTCCCGGGCGCACTGAAGCTTTCTTT

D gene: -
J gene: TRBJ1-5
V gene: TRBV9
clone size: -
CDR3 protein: CASSASGISNQPQHF
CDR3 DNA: TGTGCCAGCAGCGCCTCGGGGATTAGCAATCAGCCCCAGCATTTT

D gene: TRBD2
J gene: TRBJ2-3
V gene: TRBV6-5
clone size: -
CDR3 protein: CASNGLALGTDTQYF
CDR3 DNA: TGTGCCAGCAACGGACTAGCCCTTGGCACAGATACGCAGTATTTT

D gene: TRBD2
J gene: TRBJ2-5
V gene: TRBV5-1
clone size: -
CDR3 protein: CASSLGPRGGETQYF
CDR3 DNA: TGCGCCAGCAGCCTCGGGCCGCGGGGGGGAGAGACCCAGTACTTC

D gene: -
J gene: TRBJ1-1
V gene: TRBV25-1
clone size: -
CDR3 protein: CASTPDTTLHEAFF
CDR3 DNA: TGTGCCAGCACCCCCGACACAACACTCCATGAAGCTTTCTTT

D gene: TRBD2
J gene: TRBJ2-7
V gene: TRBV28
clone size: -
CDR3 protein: CASTLWRGGSEQYF
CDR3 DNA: TGTGCCAGCACCCTGTGGCGGGGGGGCAGCGAGCAGTACTTC

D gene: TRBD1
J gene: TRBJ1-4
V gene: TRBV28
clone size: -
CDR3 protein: CASRTGAEKLFF
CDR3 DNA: TGTGCCAGCCGGACAGGGGCCGAAAAACTGTTTTTT

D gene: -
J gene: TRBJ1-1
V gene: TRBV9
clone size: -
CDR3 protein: CASRPKTF
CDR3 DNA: TGTGCCAGCAGACCTAAAACCTTT

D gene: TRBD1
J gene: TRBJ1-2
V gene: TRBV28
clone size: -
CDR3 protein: CASSETGIGVGYTF
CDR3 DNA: TGTGCCAGCAGCGAGACAGGGATAGGGGTCGGCTACACCTTC